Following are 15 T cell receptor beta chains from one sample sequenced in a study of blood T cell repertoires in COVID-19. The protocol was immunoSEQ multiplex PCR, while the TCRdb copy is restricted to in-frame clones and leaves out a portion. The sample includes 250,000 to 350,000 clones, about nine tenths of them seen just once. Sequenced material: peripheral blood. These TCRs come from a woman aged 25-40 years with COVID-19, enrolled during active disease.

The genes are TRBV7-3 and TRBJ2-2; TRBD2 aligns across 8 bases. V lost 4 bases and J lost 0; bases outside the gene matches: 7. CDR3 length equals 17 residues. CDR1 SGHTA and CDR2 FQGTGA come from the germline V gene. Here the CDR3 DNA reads TGTGCCAGCAGCTCTCCGTCGGGACTAGCGAACACCGGGGAGCTGTTTTTT. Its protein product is CASSSPSGLANTGELFF.

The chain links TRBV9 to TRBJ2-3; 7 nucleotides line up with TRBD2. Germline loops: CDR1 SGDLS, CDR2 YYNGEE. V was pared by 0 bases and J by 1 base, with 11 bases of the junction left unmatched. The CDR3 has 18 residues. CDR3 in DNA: TGTGCCAGCAGCGTAGGTGGGGGGGGTAGCGCTGGCACAGATACGCAGTATTTT. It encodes CASSVGGGGSAGTDTQYF.

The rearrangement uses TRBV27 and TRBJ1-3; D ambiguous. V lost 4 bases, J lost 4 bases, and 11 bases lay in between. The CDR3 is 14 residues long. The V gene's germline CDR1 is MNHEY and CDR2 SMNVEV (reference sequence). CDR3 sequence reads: CASSYREGGNTIYF. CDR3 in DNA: TGTGCCAGCAGTTACCGGGAGGGAGGAAACACCATATATTTT.

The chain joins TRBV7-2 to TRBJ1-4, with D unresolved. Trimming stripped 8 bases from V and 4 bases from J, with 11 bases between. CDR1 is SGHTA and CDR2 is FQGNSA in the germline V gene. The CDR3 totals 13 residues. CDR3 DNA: TGTGCCAGCGGCATACAAGTTAATGAAAAACTGTTTTTT. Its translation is CASGIQVNEKLFF.

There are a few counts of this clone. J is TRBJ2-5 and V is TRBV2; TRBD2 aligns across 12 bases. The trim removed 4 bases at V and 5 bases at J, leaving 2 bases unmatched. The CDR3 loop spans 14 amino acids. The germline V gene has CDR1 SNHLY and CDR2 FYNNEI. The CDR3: CASSGLAGVETQYF. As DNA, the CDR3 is TGTGCCAGCAGTGGACTAGCGGGAGTGGAGACCCAGTACTTC. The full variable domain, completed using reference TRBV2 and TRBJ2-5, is EPEVTQTPSHQVTQMGQEVILRCVPISNHLYFYWYRQILGQKVEFLVSFYNNEISEKSEIFDDQFSVERPDGSNFTLKIRSTKLEDSAMYFCASSGLAGVETQYFGPGTRLLVL.

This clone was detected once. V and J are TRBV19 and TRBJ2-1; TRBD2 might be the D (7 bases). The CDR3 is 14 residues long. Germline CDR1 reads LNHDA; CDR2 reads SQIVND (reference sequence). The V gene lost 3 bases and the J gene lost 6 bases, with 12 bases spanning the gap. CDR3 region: CASSMGASGNEQFF. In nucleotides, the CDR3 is TGTGCCAGTAGTATGGGGGCTAGCGGCAATGAGCAGTTCTTC.

CDR3 protein: CASSPHTDRRNTGELFF. CDR3 nucleotides: TGTGCCAGCAGCCCTCATACTGACAGGCGTAACACCGGGGAGCTGTTTTTT. The chain combines TRBV4-2 with TRBJ2-2; D may be TRBD1 (6 bases). Germline CDR1 reads LGHNA; CDR2 reads YNFKEQ. This CDR3 comprises 17 residues. V lost 4 bases and J lost 2, with 17 bases in between.

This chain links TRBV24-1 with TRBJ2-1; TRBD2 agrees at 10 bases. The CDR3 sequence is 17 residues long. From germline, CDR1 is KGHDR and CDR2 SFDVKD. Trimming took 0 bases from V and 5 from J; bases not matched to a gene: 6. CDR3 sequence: CATSDLPGTSEHNEQFF. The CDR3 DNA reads TGTGCCACCAGTGATTTGCCGGGGACTAGCGAGCACAATGAGCAGTTCTTC.

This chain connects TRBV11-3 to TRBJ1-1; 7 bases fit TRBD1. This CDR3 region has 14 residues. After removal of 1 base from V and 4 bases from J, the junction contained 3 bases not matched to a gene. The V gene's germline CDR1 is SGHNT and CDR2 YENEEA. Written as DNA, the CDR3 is TGTGCCAGCAGCTTAGGCAGGGGGAGCACTGAAGCTTTCTTT. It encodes CASSLGRGSTEAFF.

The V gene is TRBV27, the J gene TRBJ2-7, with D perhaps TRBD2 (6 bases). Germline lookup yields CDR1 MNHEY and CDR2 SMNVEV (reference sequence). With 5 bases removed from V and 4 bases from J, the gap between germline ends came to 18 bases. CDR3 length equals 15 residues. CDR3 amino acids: CASSQLGPAGYEQYF. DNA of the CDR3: TGTGCCAGCAGTCAACTGGGACCAGCGGGTTACGAGCAGTACTTC.

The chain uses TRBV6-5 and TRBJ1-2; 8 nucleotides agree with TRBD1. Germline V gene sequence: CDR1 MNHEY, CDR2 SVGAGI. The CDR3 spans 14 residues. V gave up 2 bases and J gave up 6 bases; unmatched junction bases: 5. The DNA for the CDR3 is TGTGCCAGCAGTTACCGACAGGGGCGGAATGGCTACACCTTC. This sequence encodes CASSYRQGRNGYTF.

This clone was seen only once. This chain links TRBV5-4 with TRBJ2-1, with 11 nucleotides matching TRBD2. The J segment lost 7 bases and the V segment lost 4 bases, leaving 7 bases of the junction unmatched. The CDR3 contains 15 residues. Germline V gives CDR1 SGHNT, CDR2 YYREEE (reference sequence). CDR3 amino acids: CASSAGSGRANEQFF. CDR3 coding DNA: TGTGCCAGCAGCGCCGGTAGCGGGAGGGCTAATGAGCAGTTCTTC.

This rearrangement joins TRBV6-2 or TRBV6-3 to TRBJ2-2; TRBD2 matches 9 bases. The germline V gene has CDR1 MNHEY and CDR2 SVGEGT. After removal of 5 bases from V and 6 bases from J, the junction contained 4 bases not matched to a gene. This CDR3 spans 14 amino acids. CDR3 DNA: TGTGCCAGCAGTAGGAGCGGGAGGTCCGGGGAGCTGTTTTTT. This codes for CASSRSGRSGELFF.

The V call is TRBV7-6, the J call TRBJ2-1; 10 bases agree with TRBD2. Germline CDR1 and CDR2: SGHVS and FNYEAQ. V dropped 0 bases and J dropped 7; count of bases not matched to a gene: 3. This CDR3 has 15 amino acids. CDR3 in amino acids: CASSLATTSGNEQFF. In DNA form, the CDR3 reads TGTGCCAGCAGCTTAGCGACGACTAGCGGGAATGAGCAGTTCTTC.

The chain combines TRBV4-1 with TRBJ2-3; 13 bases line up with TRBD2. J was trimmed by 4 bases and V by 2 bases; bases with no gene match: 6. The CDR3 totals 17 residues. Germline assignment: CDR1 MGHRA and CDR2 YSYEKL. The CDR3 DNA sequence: TGCGCCAGCAGCCAAACCGGGACTAGCGGGACGGCAGATACGCAGTATTTT. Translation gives CASSQTGTSGTADTQYF.